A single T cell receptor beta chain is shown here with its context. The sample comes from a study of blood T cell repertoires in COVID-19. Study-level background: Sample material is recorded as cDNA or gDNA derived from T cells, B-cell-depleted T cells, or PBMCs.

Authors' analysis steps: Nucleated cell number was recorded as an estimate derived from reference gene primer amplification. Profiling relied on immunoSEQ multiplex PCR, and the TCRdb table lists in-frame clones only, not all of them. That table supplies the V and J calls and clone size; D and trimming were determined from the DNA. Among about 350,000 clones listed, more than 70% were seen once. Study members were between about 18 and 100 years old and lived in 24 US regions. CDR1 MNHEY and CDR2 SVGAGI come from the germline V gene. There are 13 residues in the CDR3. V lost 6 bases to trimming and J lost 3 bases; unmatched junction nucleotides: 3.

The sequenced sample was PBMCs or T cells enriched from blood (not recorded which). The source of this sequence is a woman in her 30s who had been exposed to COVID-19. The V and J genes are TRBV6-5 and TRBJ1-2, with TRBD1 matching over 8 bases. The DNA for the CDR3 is TGTGCCAGCAGGACAGGGGTCGACTATGGCTACACCTTC. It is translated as CASRTGVDYGYTF.